Following are 15 T cell receptor beta chains from one sample sequenced in a study of blood T cells in healthy people across ages. Sample-barcoded 5' priming and a J-beta primer mix drove a second PCR of about 7 to 11 cycles. One entry per CDR3 protein results from TCRdb running MiXCR on the 5' RACE reads. Here the sample spans about 800,000 distinct CDR3 sequences, around 45% being singletons. Sample: blood. These receptors were collected from an elderly man in good health.

This clonotype was counted between two and nine times. The chain employs TRBV20-1 and TRBJ2-5; 8 nucleotides agree with TRBD1. Germline V CDR1 and CDR2: DFQATT, SNEGSKA (reference sequence). CDR3 length equals 16 residues. The V and J ends lost 0 bases and 4 bases, in that order; junction bases with no gene match: 10. CDR3 sequence: CSARDRGQGAGETQYF. CDR3 DNA sequence: TGCAGTGCTAGAGATAGAGGACAGGGTGCGGGAGAGACCCAGTACTTC.

CDR3 protein: CASRLLAGVTDTQYF. The CDR3 region has the DNA TGTGCCAGCAGGTTGTTAGCGGGAGTCACAGATACGCAGTATTTT. The genes are TRBV7-3 and TRBJ2-3; 9 bases agree with TRBD2. Germline V gene lookup returns CDR1 SGHTA and CDR2 FQGTGA. The V gene end was trimmed by 6 bases and the J gene end by 2 bases; junction bases not matched to a gene: 6. This CDR3 region has 15 residues.

A word on this clonotype: A much larger clone sits a single nucleotide away, making a read error possible. V usage is TRBV30 and J usage is TRBJ2-1, with D perhaps TRBD2 (5 bases). CDR1 GTSNPN and CDR2 SVGIG come from the germline V gene (reference sequence). This CDR3 spans 12 amino acids. Trimming removed 1 base at V and 8 bases at J, with 9 bases between. The CDR3 DNA reads as TGTGCCTGGAGTGCGGGAAGGTATGAGCAGTTCTTC. Encoded protein: CAWSAGRYEQFF.

This clonotype has a handful of counts. The rearrangement links TRBV5-1 to TRBJ2-1; 8 nucleotides agree with TRBD1. Germline V lookup: CDR1 SGHRS, CDR2 YFSETQ. Trimming cost V 5 bases and J 5 bases; bases outside gene matches: 9. This CDR3 has 15 amino acids. The CDR3 sequence: CASSYDRGVDNEQFF. In DNA form, the CDR3 reads TGCGCCAGCAGTTATGACAGGGGAGTAGACAATGAGCAGTTCTTC.

V is TRBV15 and J is TRBJ2-5; the D is unclear. Trimming took off 0 bases at V and 2 bases at J, with 13 bases between the two ends. The CDR3 runs to 16 residues. Germline CDR1 LNHNV, CDR2 YYDKDF (reference sequence). The CDR3, as DNA: TGTGCCACCAGCAGAGATAGGGTAGGACCTCAAGAGACCCAGTACTTC. Amino acid sequence: CATSRDRVGPQETQYF.

Only a few counts were recorded for this clonotype. The V and J genes are TRBV28 and TRBJ2-1, with D unclear. This CDR3 comprises 17 residues. CDR1 is MDHEN, CDR2 SYDVKM, per germline. V gave up 1 base and J gave up 0 bases, with 13 bases separating them. The CDR3 DNA sequence: TGTGCCAGCAGTTTATTGGATCCAGCGAGCTCCTACAATGAGCAGTTCTTC. It encodes CASSLLDPASSYNEQFF.

This chain joins TRBV12-3 or TRBV12-4 and TRBJ2-1, with a possible D match to TRBD2 (5 bases). The CDR3 covers 12 residues. V lost 5 bases, J lost 9 bases, and 11 bases lay in between. CDR3: CASSPTRCEQFF. Here the CDR3 DNA reads TGTGCCAGCAGTCCAACTAGATGTGAGCAGTTCTTC.

The chain combines TRBV27 with TRBJ1-2; perhaps TRBD1 as D (5 bases). V lost 3 bases, J lost 5 bases, and 10 bases lay in between. The CDR3 contains 13 residues. CDR1 is MNHEY and CDR2 is SMNVEV in the germline V gene (reference sequence). In DNA, the CDR3 is TGTGCCAGCAGTTTTGGGGGAGGGTATGGCTACACCTTC. It translates to CASSFGGGYGYTF.

The sample holds a few counts of this clonotype. This chain joins TRBV29-1 and TRBJ2-7; D ambiguous. CDR3 length: 12 amino acids. The V end was cut by 5 bases, the J end by 1 base, with 9 bases between. The germline gives CDR1 SQVTM, CDR2 ANQGSEA. The CDR3 DNA reads TGCAGCGTTCAGGTTAGGTCCTACGAGCAGTACTTC. Amino acid sequence: CSVQVRSYEQYF.

This clonotype has more than one count but fewer than ten. A much more abundant neighbour one base away suggests this may be a read error. The chain uses TRBV6-4 and TRBJ2-5, with 11 bases that match TRBD2. Germline CDR1 is MRHNA and CDR2 is SNTAGT. V shed 6 bases, J shed 11 bases, and the junction held 11 bases outside the gene matches. The CDR3 runs to 14 residues. The CDR3 nucleotides are TGTGCCAGCAGCACTAGCGGGGGTCTAGGTGAGCAGTACTTC. As protein: CASSTSGGLGEQYF.

Details on this clonotype: A much larger clone lies a single base off, so this may be a read error. The chain has TRBV5-5 and TRBJ2-1; tentatively, D is TRBD2 (6 bases). The last part of the DNA fits TRBJ2-7 better; the J call may be wrong. The CDR3 is 15 amino acids. CDR1 and CDR2 from the germline V gene are SGHKS and YYEKEE (reference sequence). The CDR3 loop is CASSQPSAVNNEQYF. The DNA for the CDR3 is TGTGCCAGCAGCCAACCTAGCGCGGTAAACAATGAGCAGTACTTC.

The chain's CDR3 is CASSMTPITDTQYF. For the CDR3, the DNA is TGTGCCAGCAGTATGACACCAATCACAGATACGCAGTATTTT. The chain recombines TRBV28 with TRBJ2-3; unclear D gene. Deletions cut 5 bases from V and 2 bases from J, with 11 bases between. The CDR3 sequence is 14 residues long. Germline-derived CDR1 and CDR2 are MDHEN and SYDVKM.

A remark on this clonotype: A read error is possible here, since a much larger clone lies one base away. CDR3: CASSHLTEKYYEQYF. CDR3 nucleotides: TGTGCCAGCAGCCACCTGACAGAGAAATACTACGAGCAGTACTTC. The gene calls are TRBV7-2 and TRBJ2-7; a possible D gene is TRBD1 (5 bases). The CDR3 is 15 amino acids. V gave up 5 bases and J gave up 3 bases, with 17 bases separating them. Looked up from germline, CDR1 is SGHTA and CDR2 is FQGNSA.

The gene calls are TRBV4-2 and TRBJ2-5; TRBD2 matches at 11 bases. In germline, CDR1 is LGHNA, CDR2 YNFKEQ. V gave up 0 bases and J gave up 5 bases; unmatched junction bases: 5. The CDR3 consists of 16 residues. In DNA form, the CDR3 reads TGTGCCAGCAGCCAAGATTGGACTAGCGGGTTGGAGACCCAGTACTTC. It codes for CASSQDWTSGLETQYF.

The V and J genes are TRBV12-3 or TRBV12-4 and TRBJ2-5, with D possibly called TRBD1 or TRBD2 (5 bases each). The J call may be mistaken, given a closer DNA end match to TRBJ2-7. CDR3 length: 13 amino acids. The CDR3 loop reads CASSWFRGNEQYF. The CDR3 region has the DNA TGTGCCAGCAGTTGGTTTCGGGGCAACGAGCAGTACTTC.